These 26 T cell receptor beta chains came from one sample sequenced in a study of Ad26.COV2.S vaccination and SARS-CoV-2 variants. As for treatment: roughly 18 received Ad26.COV2.S at low or high dose, single or two shots; several received placebo; per-sample allocation not given. All samples were drawn on day 63, counting from the first vaccine or placebo injection. Clones were sequenced by immunoSEQ multiplex PCR, and TCRdb holds only the in-frame ones, with some missing. The sample has about 370,000 clones; 75% to 90% are singletons. The input for sequencing was peripheral blood, taken in a trial of Ad26.COV2.S vaccine versus placebo. The receptors shown here come from a person aged 18 to 59 who received the Ad26.COV2.S COVID-19 vaccine or a placebo.

This rearrangement joins TRBV11-2 to TRBJ1-2; TRBD1 aligns across 7 bases. CDR3 length: 14 residues. Germline loops: CDR1 SGHAT, CDR2 FQNNGV. The DNA of the CDR3 is TGTGCATCAAAGCGGGACAGAAAGTCCTATGGCTACACCTTC. Translating gives CASKRDRKSYGYTF.

V gene TRBV30 combines with J gene TRBJ1-5; 8 nucleotides match TRBD1. The CDR3 loop spans 15 amino acids. Germline V gene lookup returns CDR1 GTSNPN and CDR2 SVGIG (reference sequence). Trimming took 5 bases from V and 3 from J; bases not matched to a gene: 9. DNA of the CDR3: TGTGCCTGGGCTAAGGGACAGGTGTTCAATCAGCCCCAGCATTTT. As protein: CAWAKGQVFNQPQHF.

The chain is built from TRBV6-5 and TRBJ2-1; D unresolved. V was pared by 5 bases and J by 4 bases, with 6 bases between. The CDR3 contains 12 residues. Germline CDR1 is MNHEY and CDR2 is SVGAGI. The DNA for the CDR3 is TGTGCCAGCAGTCTAAAGTACAATGAGCAGTTCTTC. This encodes CASSLKYNEQFF.

The DNA of the CDR3 is TGTGCCAGCGAGTCATTGGTGCGCAGTGAAGCTTTCTTT. It codes for CASESLVRSEAFF. V is TRBV6-5 and J is TRBJ1-1; D is unresolved. Trimming shortened V by 8 bases and J by 7 bases, and 17 bases separated the two germline ends. The CDR3 spans 13 residues. Germline V CDR1 and CDR2: MNHEY, SVGAGI.

The chain combines TRBV6-1 with TRBJ2-1; no firm D call. CDR1 MNHNS and CDR2 SASEGT come from the germline V gene. V was clipped by 2 bases and J by 4 bases, with 12 bases between them. This CDR3 is built from 15 residues. In DNA, the CDR3 is TGTGCCAGCAGTGAATTAGGCAGCTTATACAATGAGCAGTTCTTC. It translates to CASSELGSLYNEQFF.

This chain links TRBV19 with TRBJ1-1, with D perhaps TRBD1 (5 bases). From germline, CDR1 is LNHDA and CDR2 SQIVND (reference sequence). Deletions cut 5 bases from V and 1 base from J, with 11 bases between. This CDR3 is built from 14 residues. CDR3 DNA sequence: TGTGCCAGTAGTCTAGGGGTGGCGAACACTGAAGCTTTCTTT. It codes for CASSLGVANTEAFF.

The table lists this clone with a count of one. The chain carries TRBV14 and TRBJ1-6; D ambiguous. CDR3 length equals 14 residues. With 0 bases removed from V and 2 bases from J, the gap between germline ends came to 2 bases. Germline V gene lookup returns CDR1 SGHDN and CDR2 FVKESK. The CDR3 here is CASSQEAYNSPLHF. The CDR3 coding sequence is TGTGCCAGCAGCCAAGAGGCCTATAATTCACCCCTCCACTTT.

As concerns this clone: Additional DNA sequences in this sample encode the identical CDR3. The CDR3 bases are TGTGCCAGCAGCTTATTGGCGTTTGAGCAGTTCTTC. It specifies CASSLLAFEQFF. The chain combines TRBV7-9 with TRBJ2-1; D unclear. This CDR3 has 12 amino acids. CDR1 and CDR2 (germline): SEHNR, FQNEAQ (reference sequence). Trimming pared 2 bases from V and 9 bases from J, leaving 8 bases between.

This chain joins TRBV28 and TRBJ1-5; maybe TRBD1 (5 bases). In germline, CDR1 is MDHEN, CDR2 SYDVKM. The length of the CDR3 is 16 residues. V was clipped by 4 bases and J by 5 bases, with 18 bases between them. For the CDR3, the DNA is TGTGCCAGCAGTTCTACGACCCGGGACTTCGATCAGCCCCAGCATTTT. It translates to CASSSTTRDFDQPQHF.

The chain couples TRBV7-3 to TRBJ2-3, with D possibly being TRBD2 (6 bases). Trimming took 5 bases from V and 0 from J, leaving 15 bases between them. CDR1 and CDR2 (germline): SGHTA, FQGTGA. The CDR3 extends over 16 amino acids. CDR3 loop: CASSLGGSRSTDTQYF. CDR3 coding DNA: TGTGCCAGCAGCCTAGGAGGGAGTAGAAGCACAGATACGCAGTATTTT.

The gene calls are TRBV7-3 and TRBJ2-2; D ambiguous. CDR1 SGHTA and CDR2 FQGTGA come from the germline V gene. V was trimmed by 3 bases and J by 4 bases, leaving 6 bases between them. This CDR3 comprises 13 residues. The DNA for the CDR3 is TGTGCCAGCAGCTTTGAACGCACCGGGGAGCTGTTTTTT. Translation gives CASSFERTGELFF.

CDR3 nucleotide sequence: TGCGCCAGCAGCCTATCTCCACAGGGGACCTTTAGTGGCTACACCTTC. It is translated as CASSLSPQGTFSGYTF. The chain is built from TRBV5-1 and TRBJ1-2; 7 positions agree with TRBD1. The CDR3 is 16 amino acids. V shed 4 bases and J 7 bases; nucleotides not matched to a gene: 16. From germline, CDR1 is SGHRS and CDR2 YFSETQ.

V is TRBV12-3 or TRBV12-4 and J is TRBJ2-7; D remains ambiguous. This CDR3 is built from 12 residues. V was trimmed by 4 bases and J by 0 bases, leaving 4 bases between them. CDR3 coding DNA: TGTGCCAGCAGTTCCTTCTCCTACGAGCAGTACTTC. It is translated as CASSSFSYEQYF.

The chain is built from TRBV28 and TRBJ1-5; D unresolved. Looked up from germline, CDR1 is MDHEN and CDR2 is SYDVKM. The CDR3 spans 18 residues. Trimming cost V 5 bases and J 0 bases, with 20 bases left between them. Here the CDR3 DNA reads TGTGCCAGCAGTAGCGGGCAAAGAGGGATTTATAGCAATCAGCCCCAGCATTTT. Translating it yields CASSSGQRGIYSNQPQHF.

The chain is built from TRBV11-2 and TRBJ2-3, with TRBD2 matching over 9 bases. Germline V gene lookup returns CDR1 SGHAT and CDR2 FQNNGV. V was clipped by 4 bases and J by 3 bases; unmatched bases: 11. The CDR3 loop spans 17 amino acids. The CDR3 sequence is CASSSTPPGLATDTQYF. The CDR3 nucleotides are TGTGCCAGCAGCTCCACACCCCCAGGACTAGCGACAGATACGCAGTATTTT.

The V gene is TRBV5-1, the J gene TRBJ2-7; a possible D gene is TRBD2 (5 bases). Germline V gene sequence: CDR1 SGHRS, CDR2 YFSETQ. The germline V and J ends were trimmed by 5 bases and 3 bases, with 12 bases remaining between them. This CDR3 is built from 13 residues. CDR3 nucleotide sequence: TGCGCCAGCAGATCCGACGGAGGCTACGAGCAGTACTTC. Translation gives CASRSDGGYEQYF.

V usage is TRBV5-1 and J usage is TRBJ2-7, with unresolved D. Germline lookup yields CDR1 SGHRS and CDR2 YFSETQ. The CDR3 spans 13 residues. The germline V and J ends were trimmed by 4 bases and 5 bases, with 13 bases remaining between them. CDR3 sequence reads: CASSRSPGDEQYF. The CDR3 DNA reads TGCGCCAGCAGCAGAAGCCCGGGCGACGAGCAGTACTTC.

The chain couples TRBV19 to TRBJ1-5; D not certain. CDR1 is LNHDA and CDR2 is SQIVND in the germline V gene (reference sequence). The length of the CDR3 is 15 residues. The ends were cut back, 4 bases at V and 4 bases at J, with 14 bases in the middle. CDR3 nucleotides: TGTGCCAGTAGTACCCCCGGGAGGGTTAATCAGCCCCAGCATTTT. Its translation: CASSTPGRVNQPQHF.

V is TRBV18 and J is TRBJ1-4, with D maybe TRBD1 (6 bases). This CDR3 is 14 amino acids long. Germline V lookup: CDR1 KGHSH, CDR2 LQKENI. V lost 6 bases to trimming and J lost 6 bases, with 14 bases between them. CDR3 sequence: CASSRGGAHEKLFF. The CDR3 DNA is TGTGCCAGCTCTCGAGGGGGGGCGCATGAAAAACTGTTTTTT.

This chain connects TRBV30 to TRBJ1-5; the D gene is possibly TRBD1 (6 bases). CDR1 GTSNPN and CDR2 SVGIG come from the germline V gene (reference sequence). CDR3 length equals 15 residues. V lost 3 bases and J 4 bases, leaving 16 bases between the germline ends. The CDR3: CAWSSGTRLNQPQHF. CDR3 DNA: TGTGCCTGGAGCTCCGGGACACGGCTAAATCAGCCCCAGCATTTT.

The chain recombines TRBV9 with TRBJ1-2; D uncertain. CDR3 size: 14 residues. V gave up 2 bases and J gave up 1 base, with 9 bases separating them. In germline, CDR1 is SGDLS, CDR2 YYNGEE. DNA for the CDR3: TGTGCCAGCAGCGTCCTGGCGGATAACTATGGCTACACCTTC. Its translation is CASSVLADNYGYTF.

The chain employs TRBV3-1 (or the pseudogene TRBV3-2) and TRBJ2-3; perhaps TRBD1 as D (6 bases). There are 14 residues in the CDR3. Germline V lookup: CDR1 LGHDT, CDR2 YNNKEL (reference sequence). Deletions cut 5 bases from V and 0 bases from J, with 9 bases between. The CDR3 bases are TGTGCCAGCAGCGGGGGCGCTAGCACAGATACGCAGTATTTT. It encodes CASSGGASTDTQYF.

This chain connects TRBV5-1 to TRBJ2-1; 13 nucleotides agree with TRBD2. Looked up from germline, CDR1 is SGHRS and CDR2 is YFSETQ. V shed 4 bases and J 0 bases; nucleotides not matched to a gene: 7. The CDR3 contains 18 residues. In DNA form, the CDR3 reads TGCGCCAGCAGCCAGGGACTAGCGGGAACAAGCTCCTACAATGAGCAGTTCTTC. This encodes CASSQGLAGTSSYNEQFF. Full variable domain (rest looked up from reference TRBV5-1 and TRBJ2-1): KAGVTQTPRYLIKTRGQQVTLSCSPISGHRSVSWYQQTPGQGLQFLFEYFSETQRNKGNFPGRFSGRQFSNSRSEMNVSTLELGDSALYLCASSQGLAGTSSYNEQFFGPGTRLTVL.

The rearrangement links TRBV20-1 to TRBJ2-5; D unresolved. This CDR3 has 12 residues. Germline lookup yields CDR1 DFQATT and CDR2 SNEGSKA (reference sequence). Trimming shortened V by 3 bases and J by 1 base, and 6 bases separated the two germline ends. The CDR3 nucleotides read TGCAGTGCTAGTGGCGGCCAAGAGACCCAGTACTTC. Its protein product is CSASGGQETQYF.

This clone has just one count. The J gene is TRBJ1-1, the V gene TRBV5-6; D is undetermined. V was trimmed by 2 bases and J by 2 bases, leaving 19 bases between them. Germline assignment: CDR1 SGHDT and CDR2 YYEEEE. CDR3 length: 17 amino acids. This CDR3 reads CASSLVSGYGVNTEAFF. CDR3 nucleotides: TGTGCCAGCAGCTTAGTATCGGGATATGGTGTTAACACTGAAGCTTTCTTT. Full variable domain (missing parts from reference TRBV5-6 and TRBJ1-1): DAGVTQSPTHLIKTRGQQVTLRCSPKSGHDTVSWYQQALGQGPQFIFQYYEEEERQRGNFPDRFSGHQFPNYSSELNVNALLLGDSALYLCASSLVSGYGVNTEAFFGQGTRLTVV.

The chain joins TRBV29-1 to TRBJ1-4, with a possible D match to TRBD1 (6 bases). The CDR3 runs to 12 residues. The germline CDR1 and CDR2 sequences are SQVTM and ANQGSEA. Trimming took 6 bases from V and 10 from J, leaving 15 bases between them. The chain's CDR3 is CSVAQGNGKLFF. DNA of the CDR3: TGCAGCGTCGCACAGGGTAACGGAAAACTGTTTTTT. Using reference TRBV29-1 and TRBJ1-4 for the parts outside the CDR3, the full variable domain is SAVISQKPSRDICQRGTSLTIQCQVDSQVTMMFWYRQQPGQSLTLIATANQGSEATYESGFVIDKFPISRPNLTFSTLTVSNMSPEDSSIYLCSVAQGNGKLFFGSGTQLSVL.